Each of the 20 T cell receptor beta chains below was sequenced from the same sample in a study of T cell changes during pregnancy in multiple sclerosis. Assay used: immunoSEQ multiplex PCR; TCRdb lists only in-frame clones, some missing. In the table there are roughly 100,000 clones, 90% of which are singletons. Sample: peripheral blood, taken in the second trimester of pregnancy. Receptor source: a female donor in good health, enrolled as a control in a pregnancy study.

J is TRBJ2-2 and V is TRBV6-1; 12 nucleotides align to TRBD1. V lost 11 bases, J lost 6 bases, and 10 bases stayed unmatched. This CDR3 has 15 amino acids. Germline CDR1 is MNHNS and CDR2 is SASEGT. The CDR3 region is CAFQLGTGGAGELFF. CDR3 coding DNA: TGTGCCTTCCAATTGGGGACAGGGGGCGCCGGGGAGCTGTTTTTT.

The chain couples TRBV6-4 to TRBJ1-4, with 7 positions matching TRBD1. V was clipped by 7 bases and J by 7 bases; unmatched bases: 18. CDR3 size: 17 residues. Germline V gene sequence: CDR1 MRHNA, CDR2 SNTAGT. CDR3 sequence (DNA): TGTGCCAGCATTCCCCTTATGGACAGGACGTTAGGTGAAAAACTGTTTTTT. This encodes CASIPLMDRTLGEKLFF.

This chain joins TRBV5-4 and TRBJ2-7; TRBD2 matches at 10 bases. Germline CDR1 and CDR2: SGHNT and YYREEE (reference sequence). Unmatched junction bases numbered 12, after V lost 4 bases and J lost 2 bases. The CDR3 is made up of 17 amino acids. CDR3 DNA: TGTGCCAGCAGCACCGGGACTAGCGCCTCCGGGCCCTACGAGCAGTACTTC. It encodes CASSTGTSASGPYEQYF.

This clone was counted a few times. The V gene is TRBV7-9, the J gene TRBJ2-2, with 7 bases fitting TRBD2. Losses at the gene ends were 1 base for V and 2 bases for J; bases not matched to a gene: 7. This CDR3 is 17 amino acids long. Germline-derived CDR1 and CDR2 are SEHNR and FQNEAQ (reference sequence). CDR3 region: CASSLGLAHINTGELFF. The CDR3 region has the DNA TGTGCCAGCAGCTTAGGACTAGCACACATCAACACCGGGGAGCTGTTTTTT.

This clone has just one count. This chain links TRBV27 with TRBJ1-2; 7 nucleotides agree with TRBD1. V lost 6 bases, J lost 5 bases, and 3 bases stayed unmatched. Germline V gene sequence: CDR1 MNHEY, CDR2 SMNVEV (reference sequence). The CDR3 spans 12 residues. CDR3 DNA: TGTGCCAGCAGGACAGGGTCATATGGCTACACCTTC. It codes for CASRTGSYGYTF.

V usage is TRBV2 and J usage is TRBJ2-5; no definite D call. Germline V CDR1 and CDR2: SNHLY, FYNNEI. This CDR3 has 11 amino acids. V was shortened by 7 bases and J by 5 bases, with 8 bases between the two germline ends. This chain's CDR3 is CASTFGETQYF. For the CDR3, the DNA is TGTGCCAGCACCTTCGGGGAGACCCAGTACTTC. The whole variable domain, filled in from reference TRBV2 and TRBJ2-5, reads EPEVTQTPSHQVTQMGQEVILRCVPISNHLYFYWYRQILGQKVEFLVSFYNNEISEKSEIFDDQFSVERPDGSNFTLKIRSTKLEDSAMYFCASTFGETQYFGPGTRLLVL.

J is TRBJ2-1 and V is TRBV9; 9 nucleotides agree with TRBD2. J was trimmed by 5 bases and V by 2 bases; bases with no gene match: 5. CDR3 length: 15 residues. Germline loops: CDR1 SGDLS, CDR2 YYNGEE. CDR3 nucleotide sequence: TGTGCCAGCAGCGTTACTAGCGGGTGGGACAATGAGCAGTTCTTC. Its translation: CASSVTSGWDNEQFF.

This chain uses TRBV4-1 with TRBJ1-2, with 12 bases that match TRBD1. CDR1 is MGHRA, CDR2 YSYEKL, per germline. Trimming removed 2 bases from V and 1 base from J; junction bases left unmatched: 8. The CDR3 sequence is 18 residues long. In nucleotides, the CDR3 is TGCGCCAGCAGCCAACGCGGGACAGGGGGCTCCTTTAACTATGGCTACACCTTC. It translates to CASSQRGTGGSFNYGYTF.

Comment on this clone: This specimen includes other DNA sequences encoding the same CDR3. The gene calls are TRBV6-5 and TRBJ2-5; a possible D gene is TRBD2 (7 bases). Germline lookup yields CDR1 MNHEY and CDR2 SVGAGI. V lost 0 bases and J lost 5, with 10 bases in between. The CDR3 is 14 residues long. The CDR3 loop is CASSYSGGGETQYF. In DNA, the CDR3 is TGTGCCAGCAGTTACTCGGGGGGGGGCGAGACCCAGTACTTC.

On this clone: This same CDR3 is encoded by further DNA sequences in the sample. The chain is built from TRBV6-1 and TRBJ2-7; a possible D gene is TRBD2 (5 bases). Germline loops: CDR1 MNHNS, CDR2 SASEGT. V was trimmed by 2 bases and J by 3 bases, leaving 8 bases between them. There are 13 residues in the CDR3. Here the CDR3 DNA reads TGTGCCAGCAGTGAAAGAGGGAACTACGAGCAGTACTTC. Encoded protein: CASSERGNYEQYF.

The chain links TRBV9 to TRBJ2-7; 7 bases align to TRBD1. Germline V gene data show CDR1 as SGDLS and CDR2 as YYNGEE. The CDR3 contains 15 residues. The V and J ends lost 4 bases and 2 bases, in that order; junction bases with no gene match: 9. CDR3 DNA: TGTGCCAGCAGCCTCCGACAGGGAGTCCCCTACGAGCAGTACTTC. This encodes CASSLRQGVPYEQYF.

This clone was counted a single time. The CDR3 loop reads CASCCWGSANTGELFF. DNA for the CDR3: TGTGCCAGCTGCTGTTGGGGCAGCGCGAACACCGGGGAGCTGTTTTTT. The rearrangement links TRBV5-5 to TRBJ2-2; possible D gene TRBD1, 5 bases. The V and J ends lost 7 bases and 0 bases respectively, with 16 bases between them. This CDR3 is built from 16 residues. Germline assignment: CDR1 SGHKS and CDR2 YYEKEE (reference sequence).

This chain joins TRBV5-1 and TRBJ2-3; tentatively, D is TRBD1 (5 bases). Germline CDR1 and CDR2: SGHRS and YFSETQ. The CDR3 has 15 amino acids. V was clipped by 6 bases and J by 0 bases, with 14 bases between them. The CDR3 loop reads CASNPDPGSTDTQYF. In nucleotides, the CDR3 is TGCGCCAGCAACCCGGATCCAGGGAGCACAGATACGCAGTATTTT. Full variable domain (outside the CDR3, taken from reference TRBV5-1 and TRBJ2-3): KAGVTQTPRYLIKTRGQQVTLSCSPISGHRSVSWYQQTPGQGLQFLFEYFSETQRNKGNFPGRFSGRQFSNSRSEMNVSTLELGDSALYLCASNPDPGSTDTQYFGPGTRLTVL.

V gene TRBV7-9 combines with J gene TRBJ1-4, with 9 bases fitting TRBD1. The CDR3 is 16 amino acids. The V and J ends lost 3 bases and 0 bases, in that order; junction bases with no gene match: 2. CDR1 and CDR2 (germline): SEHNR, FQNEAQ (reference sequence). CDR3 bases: TGTGCCAGCAGCTTTGGGACAGGGACAACTAATGAAAAACTGTTTTTT. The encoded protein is CASSFGTGTTNEKLFF.

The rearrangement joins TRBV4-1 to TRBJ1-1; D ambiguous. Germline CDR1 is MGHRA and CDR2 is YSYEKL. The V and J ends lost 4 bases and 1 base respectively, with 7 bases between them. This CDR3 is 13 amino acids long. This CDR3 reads CASSLRGNTEAFF. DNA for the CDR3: TGCGCCAGCAGCCTACGAGGGAACACTGAAGCTTTCTTT.

The CDR3 coding sequence is TGTGCCAGTAGTACCCGGGACAGGGGGGAAAAACTGTTTTTT. Amino acids: CASSTRDRGEKLFF. The chain uses TRBV19 and TRBJ1-4, with 11 bases lining up with TRBD1. Per germline, CDR1 LNHDA and CDR2 SQIVND (reference sequence). V shed 4 bases, J shed 8 bases, and the junction held 3 bases outside the gene matches. This CDR3 region has 14 residues. Using reference TRBV19 and TRBJ1-4 for the parts outside the CDR3, the full variable domain is DGGITQSPKYLFRKEGQNVTLSCEQNLNHDAMYWYRQDPGQGLRLIYYSQIVNDFQKGDIAEGYSVSREKKESFPLTVTSAQKNPTAFYLCASSTRDRGEKLFFGSGTQLSVL.

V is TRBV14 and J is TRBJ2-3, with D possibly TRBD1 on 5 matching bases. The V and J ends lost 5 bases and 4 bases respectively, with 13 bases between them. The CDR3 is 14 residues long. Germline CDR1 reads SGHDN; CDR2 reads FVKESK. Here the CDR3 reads CASSAHLTADTQYF. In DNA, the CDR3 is TGTGCCAGCAGCGCCCACCTGACAGCAGATACGCAGTATTTT.

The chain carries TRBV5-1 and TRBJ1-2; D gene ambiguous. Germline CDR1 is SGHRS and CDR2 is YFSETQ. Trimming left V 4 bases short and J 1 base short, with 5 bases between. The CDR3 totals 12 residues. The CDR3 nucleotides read TGCGCCAGCAGCGAGAGTAACTATGGCTACACCTTC. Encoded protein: CASSESNYGYTF. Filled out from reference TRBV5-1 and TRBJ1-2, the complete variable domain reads KAGVTQTPRYLIKTRGQQVTLSCSPISGHRSVSWYQQTPGQGLQFLFEYFSETQRNKGNFPGRFSGRQFSNSRSEMNVSTLELGDSALYLCASSESNYGYTFGSGTRLTVV.

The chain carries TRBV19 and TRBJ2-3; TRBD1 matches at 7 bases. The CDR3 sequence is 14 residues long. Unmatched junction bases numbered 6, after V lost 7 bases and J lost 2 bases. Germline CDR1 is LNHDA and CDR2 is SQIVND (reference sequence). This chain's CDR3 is CASTHDRDTDTQYF. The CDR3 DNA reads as TGTGCCAGTACCCATGACAGGGACACAGATACGCAGTATTTT.

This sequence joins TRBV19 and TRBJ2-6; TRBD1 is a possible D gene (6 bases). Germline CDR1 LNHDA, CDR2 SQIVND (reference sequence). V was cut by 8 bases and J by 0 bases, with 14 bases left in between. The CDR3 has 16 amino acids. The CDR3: CASEPGHNSGANVLTF. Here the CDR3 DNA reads TGTGCCAGTGAACCGGGACATAACTCTGGGGCCAACGTCCTGACTTTC.